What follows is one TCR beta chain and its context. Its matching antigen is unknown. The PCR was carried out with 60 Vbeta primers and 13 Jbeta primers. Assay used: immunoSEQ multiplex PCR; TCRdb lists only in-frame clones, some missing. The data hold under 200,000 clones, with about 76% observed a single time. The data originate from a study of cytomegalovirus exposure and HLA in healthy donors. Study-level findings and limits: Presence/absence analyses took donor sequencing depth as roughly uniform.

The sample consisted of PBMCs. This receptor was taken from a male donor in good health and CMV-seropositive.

This CDR3 is CASSQEGGGIQGYTF. In nucleotides, the CDR3 is TGCGCCAGCAGCCAAGAAGGAGGTGGCATCCAAGGCTACACCTTC. The rearrangement links TRBV4-1 to TRBJ1-2; D remains ambiguous. The V gene's germline CDR1 is MGHRA and CDR2 YSYEKL. V lost 0 bases, J lost 8 bases, and 16 bases lay in between. The CDR3 consists of 15 residues.